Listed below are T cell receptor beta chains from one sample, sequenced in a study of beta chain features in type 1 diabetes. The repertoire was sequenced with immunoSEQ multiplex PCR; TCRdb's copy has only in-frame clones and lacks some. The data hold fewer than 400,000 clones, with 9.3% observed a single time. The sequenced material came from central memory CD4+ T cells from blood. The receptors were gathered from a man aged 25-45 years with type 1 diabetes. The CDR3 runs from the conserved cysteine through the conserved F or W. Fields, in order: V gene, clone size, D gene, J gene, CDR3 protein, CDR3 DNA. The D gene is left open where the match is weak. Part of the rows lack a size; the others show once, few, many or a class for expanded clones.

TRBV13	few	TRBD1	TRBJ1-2	CASSLDQGAEGGYTF	TGTGCCAGCAGCTTAGATCAGGGGGCTGAGGGTGGCTACACCTTC
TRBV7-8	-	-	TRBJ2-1	CASSPRVAVYNEQFF	TGTGCCAGCAGCCCCCGGGTAGCGGTCTACAATGAGCAGTTCTTC
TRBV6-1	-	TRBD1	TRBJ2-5	CASRQTGETQYF	TGTGCCAGCAGACAGACAGGGGAGACCCAGTACTTC
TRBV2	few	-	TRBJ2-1	CASSEANYLPDNEQFF	TGTGCCAGCAGTGAAGCGAACTACCTACCCGACAATGAGCAGTTCTTC
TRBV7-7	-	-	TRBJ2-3	CASSLGSGQDTQYF	TGTGCCAGCAGCTTAGGTTCAGGGCAAGATACGCAGTATTTT
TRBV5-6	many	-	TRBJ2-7	CASSRFYEQYF	TGTGCCAGCAGTCGTTTCTACGAGCAGTACTTC
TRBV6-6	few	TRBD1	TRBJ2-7	CASRPRDSIYEQYF	TGTGCCAGCAGGCCCCGGGACAGCATCTACGAGCAGTACTTC
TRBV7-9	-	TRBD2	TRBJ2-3	CASSAPSGGRDTQYF	TGTGCCAGCAGCGCCCCAAGCGGGGGGCGGGATACGCAGTATTTT
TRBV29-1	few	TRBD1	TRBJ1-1	CSVGQGARNTEAFF	TGCAGCGTGGGACAGGGGGCGCGGAACACTGAAGCTTTCTTT
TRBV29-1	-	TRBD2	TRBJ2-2	CSGTSLNTGELFF	TGCAGCGGGACTAGCCTGAACACCGGGGAGCTGTTTTTT
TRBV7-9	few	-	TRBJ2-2	CASILEGRSNTGELFF	TGTGCCAGCATCCTTGAGGGGCGCTCGAACACCGGGGAGCTGTTTTTT
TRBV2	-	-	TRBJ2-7	CASSVDGYSYEQYF	TGTGCCAGCAGCGTGGACGGATACTCCTACGAGCAGTACTTC
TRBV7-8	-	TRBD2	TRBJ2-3	CASSLRGGGTPLSTDTQYF	TGTGCCAGCAGCTTAAGGGGCGGGGGGACCCCCCTGAGCACAGATACGCAGTATTTT
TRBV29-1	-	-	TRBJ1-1	CSVERNSGLTEAFF	TGCAGCGTTGAACGGAATTCAGGGTTGACTGAAGCTTTCTTT
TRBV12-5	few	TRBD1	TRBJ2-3	CASGTGVADTQYF	TGTGCTAGTGGTACAGGGGTGGCAGATACGCAGTATTTT
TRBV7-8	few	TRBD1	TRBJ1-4	CASSLLQGMNEKLFF	TGTGCCAGCAGCTTACTACAGGGGATGAATGAAAAACTGTTTTTT
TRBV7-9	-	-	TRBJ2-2	CASVSGVGTNTGELFF	TGTGCCAGCGTCTCCGGGGTAGGCACGAACACCGGGGAGCTGTTTTTT
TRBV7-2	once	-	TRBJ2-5	CASSGRAGRLTQYF	TGTGCCAGCAGCGGTAGGGCGGGGCGTCTCACCCAGTACTTC
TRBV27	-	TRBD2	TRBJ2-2	CASSSFGAGENTGELFF	TGTGCCAGCAGTTCCTTCGGGGCGGGAGAGAACACCGGGGAGCTGTTTTTT
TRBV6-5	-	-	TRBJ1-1	CASSYSREGNTEAFF	TGTGCCAGCAGTTACTCGCGGGAGGGAAACACTGAAGCTTTCTTT
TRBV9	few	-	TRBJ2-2	CASSVDEAGELFF	TGTGCCAGCAGCGTAGACGAAGCCGGGGAGCTGTTTTTT
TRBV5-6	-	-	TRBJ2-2	CASSFRVTNTGELFF	TGTGCCAGCAGCTTTAGGGTAACGAACACCGGGGAGCTGTTTTTT
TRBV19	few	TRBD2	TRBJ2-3	CASSDGTSGVTDTQYF	TGTGCCAGTTCTGACGGGACTAGCGGGGTAACAGATACGCAGTATTTT
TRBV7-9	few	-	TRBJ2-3	CASSSAKGPYTDTQYF	TGTGCCAGCAGCAGCGCCAAGGGCCCTTACACAGATACGCAGTATTTT
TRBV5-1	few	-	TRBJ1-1	CASSTGAENTEAFF	TGCGCCAGCAGCACCGGGGCCGAGAACACTGAAGCTTTCTTT
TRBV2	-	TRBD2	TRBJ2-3	CASSEALAGADTQYF	TGTGCCAGCAGTGAAGCCCTAGCGGGGGCAGATACGCAGTATTTT
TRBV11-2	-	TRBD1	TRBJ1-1	CASSFTGGNTEAFF	TGTGCCAGCAGCTTTACAGGGGGCAACACTGAAGCTTTCTTT
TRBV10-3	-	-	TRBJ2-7	CAISIDSTYEQYF	TGTGCCATCAGCATCGACAGCACCTACGAGCAGTACTTC
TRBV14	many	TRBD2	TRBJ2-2	CASSQDLAGDTGELFF	TGTGCCAGCAGCCAAGACCTTGCGGGGGATACCGGGGAGCTGTTTTTT
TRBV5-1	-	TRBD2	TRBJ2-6	CASSPELAGGSGANVLTF	TGCGCCAGCAGCCCCGAACTAGCGGGGGGCTCTGGGGCCAACGTCCTGACTTTC
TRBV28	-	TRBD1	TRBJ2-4	CASSLDRGLKNIQYF	TGTGCCAGCAGTTTAGACAGGGGGTTGAAAAACATTCAGTACTTC
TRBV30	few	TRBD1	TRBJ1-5	CAWNDRGRGQPQHF	TGTGCCTGGAACGACAGGGGGCGCGGTCAGCCCCAGCATTTT
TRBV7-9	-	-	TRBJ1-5	CASSLSTGPSNQPQHF	TGTGCCAGCAGCTTATCCACAGGACCCAGCAATCAGCCCCAGCATTTT
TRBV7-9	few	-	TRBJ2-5	CASSSDSQYF	TGTGCCAGCAGCTCGGATTCCCAGTACTTC
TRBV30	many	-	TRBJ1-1	CAWSGILNTEAFF	TGTGCCTGGAGCGGTATACTGAACACTGAAGCTTTCTTT
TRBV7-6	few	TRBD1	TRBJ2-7	CASSKQGYEQYF	TGTGCCAGCAGCAAACAGGGGTACGAGCAGTACTTC
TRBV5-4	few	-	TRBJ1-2	CASSLGVKLNGYTF	TGTGCCAGCAGCTTGGGCGTGAAACTCAATGGCTACACCTTC
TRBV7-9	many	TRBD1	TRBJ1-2	CASSFQGDYGYTF	TGTGCCAGCAGCTTTCAGGGGGACTATGGCTACACCTTC
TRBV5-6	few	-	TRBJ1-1	CASSLPYPNTEAFF	TGTGCCAGCAGCTTGCCATACCCGAACACTGAAGCTTTCTTT
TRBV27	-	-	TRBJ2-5	CASSFQGKETQYF	TGTGCCAGCAGTTTTCAGGGTAAAGAGACCCAGTACTTC
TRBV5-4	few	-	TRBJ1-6	CASSLDGSSPLHF	TGTGCCAGCAGCTTGGACGGGAGTTCACCCCTCCACTTT
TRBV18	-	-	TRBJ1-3	CASSPPSGVDTIYF	TGTGCCAGCTCACCACCGTCGGGGGTAGACACCATATATTTT
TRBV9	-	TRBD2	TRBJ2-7	CASSVPVTSGVKDF	TGTGCCAGCAGCGTACCAGTGACTAGCGGGGTTAAGGACTTC
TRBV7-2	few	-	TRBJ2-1	CASSLVLALGEQFF	TGTGCCAGCAGCTTAGTCCTAGCTTTAGGTGAGCAGTTCTTC
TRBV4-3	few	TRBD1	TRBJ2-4	CARTDRAGKNIQYF	TGCGCCAGGACGGACAGGGCGGGCAAAAACATTCAGTACTTC